Listed here are 13 T cell receptor beta chains from one sample, sequenced in a study of CXCR3-negative and CXCR3-positive naive CD8 T cells. Study results and caveats: The study found more hydrophobic TRB CDR3s in CXCR3-positive naive cells than in CXCR3-negative naive cells.

The libraries of TRB cDNA were constructed through 5' RACE using UMI labels. TCRdb re-called the 5' RACE reads; one entry per CDR3 protein, DNA not given. The sample table includes roughly 100,000 distinct CDR3 sequences. Their target antigens are unknown. The specimen was naive CXCR3+ CD8+ T cells from blood. Subset described: CD45RO-CCR7+CD27+CD95- naive CD8+ T cells expressing CXCR3 (TNR3+). The receptors here all came from a human donor in good health. Some clones in this sample may be carry-over from other donors' samples.

The CDR3 here is CASSSDAAEAFF. The V call is TRBV7-9, the J call TRBJ1-1. Germline V lookup: CDR1 SEHNR, CDR2 FQNEAQ (reference sequence). The CDR3 contains 12 residues. The entire variable domain, with the rest obtained from reference TRBV7-9 and TRBJ1-1, is as follows: DTGVSQNPRHKITKRGQNVTFRCDPISEHNRLYWYRQTLGQGPEFLTYFQNEAQLEKSRLLSDRFSAERPKGSFSTLEIQRTEQGDSAMYLCASSSDAAEAFFGQGTRLTVV.

The V and J genes are TRBV6-2 or TRBV6-3 and TRBJ1-1; there is no DNA to check the TCRdb D call of TRBD1. The V gene's germline CDR1 is MNHEY and CDR2 SVGEGT. There are 14 residues in the CDR3. The CDR3 is CASSSGQGGAEAFF.

The chain is built from TRBV28 and TRBJ2-5. The CDR3 sequence is 13 residues long. CDR1 and CDR2 (germline): MDHEN, SYDVKM. CDR3 sequence: CASSLVGQETQYF.

The chain has TRBV28 and TRBJ2-5; absent DNA, TCRdb's TRBD1 call cannot be checked. The CDR3 contains 13 residues. Germline CDR1 is MDHEN and CDR2 is SYDVKM. The CDR3: CASSFGPRGSRYF.

This chain joins TRBV29-1 and TRBJ2-3; TCRdb's D call of TRBD2 is untestable without DNA. The CDR3 spans 14 residues. Germline CDR1 SQVTM, CDR2 ANQGSEA. CDR3 amino acids: CSVERADSTDTQYF.

The gene calls are TRBV4-2 and TRBJ2-7. The V gene's germline CDR1 is LGHNA and CDR2 YNFKEQ. This CDR3 has 11 residues. Here the CDR3 reads CASSQAYEQYF.

The chain couples TRBV20-1 to TRBJ2-3. This CDR3 is built from 11 residues. The germline V gene has CDR1 DFQATT and CDR2 SNEGSKA (reference sequence). Here the CDR3 reads CSARVEDTQYF.

The chain is built from TRBV12-5 and TRBJ1-5. The germline CDR1 and CDR2 sequences are LGHNT and FRNRAP. This CDR3 region has 15 residues. CDR3 in amino acids: CASGLATDGNQPQHF.

V gene TRBV18 combines with J gene TRBJ2-7. The germline CDR1 and CDR2 sequences are KGHSH and LQKENI. The CDR3 runs to 14 residues. The CDR3 loop reads CASSPSESSYEQYF.

The chain joins TRBV20-1 to TRBJ2-1; there is no DNA to check the TCRdb D call of TRBD1. The CDR3 is made up of 18 amino acids. Germline CDR1 DFQATT, CDR2 SNEGSKA (reference sequence). CDR3 residues: CSARDLRKGAGFGDEQFF.

This CDR3 reads CASSQEASGVNEQFF. This chain joins TRBV3-1 and TRBJ2-1; the TRBD2 assignment by TCRdb is unverifiable without DNA. The CDR3 has 15 residues. In germline, CDR1 is LGHDT, CDR2 YNNKEL (reference sequence).

The chain employs TRBV6-2 or TRBV6-3 and TRBJ2-3; TCRdb returns TRBD1, unconfirmable since there is no DNA. Germline assignment: CDR1 MNHEY and CDR2 SVGEGT. The CDR3 is 14 residues long. CDR3: CASKELAQPDTQYF.

The chain carries TRBV15 and TRBJ2-7. Germline loops: CDR1 LNHNV, CDR2 YYDKDF (reference sequence). The length of the CDR3 is 16 residues. The CDR3 spells CATSPRDIPHNYEQYF.